This TCR beta chain was captured by sequencing in a study of shared clonotypes between healthy human individuals (dated by TCRdb to 2018 to 2021). The study in broad terms: The cohort comprised a couple of women and three men aged 18 to 49 years. Blood TCR repertoires of five healthy adults were deeply sequenced to estimate repertoire size and the extent of clonotype sharing between individuals. To increase sequencing depth and limit assay-specific biases, TCR repertoire library preparation and sequencing were carried out by different laboratories using diverse techniques. For each donor, CD4 naive and CD4 memory were each run on three plates, CD8 naive on two plates, and CD8 memory on one plate. Between about 0.94 and 8.9 billion PBMCs per donor were obtained by leukapheresis.

TCR CDR3 regions were amplified from genomic DNA by multiplex PCR using the deep immunoSEQ assay. Extracted genomic DNA from each cell subset was spread evenly across all wells of several immunoSEQ 96-well plates, with each plate serving as a replicate. For sorted subsets, each replicate PCR was loaded with about 200 ng genomic DNA, equivalent to approximately 33,000 T cell genomes. Purified libraries were quantified with a Qubit 3.0 fluorometer, sized on a Bioanalyzer 2100, and re-quantified with the KAPA Library Quantification kit. Each immunoSEQ 96-well plate was sequenced on its own single-read 150-cycle Illumina NextSeq 550 flow cell. Per the original workflow: The immunoSEQ output contained only junctional sequences without quality scores, so filtering could not match that applied to full-length reads. To assign V/J genes and CDR3, sequences were annotated against IMGT germline references using PyIR, a Python wrapper for IgBLAST v1.9. Reads were removed for weak V/J assignments (E-value above 1e-6), missing CDR3, stop codons, out-of-frame junctions, or ambiguous translated residues. A V3J clonotype was defined by an identical inferred V gene, J gene, and CDR3 amino acid sequence. Percentage overlap between repertoires was computed as shared unique clonotypes divided by the size of the smaller repertoire. Repertoire richness was assessed with RTK rarefaction, the Chao1 estimator, and Recon v2.1 estimates of unobserved clonotypes. For all TCRbeta clonotypes obtained by the gDNA method from a few donors, generation probabilities were computed with OLGA. This is the immuneACCESS table as TCRdb keeps it, with only in-frame sequences that have V and J called. A part of the clones is gone; compared with another copy, unresolved V genes explain less than half, and the rest is unexplained. V, J and clone size reflect that table, while D and trimming were determined from the DNA. This sample is represented by approximately 1,000,000 clones; 60% to 80% of them were singletons. Of the sample, almost 0.9% falls within the top ten clones.

Remarks on this clone: Its antigen remains undetermined. No base quality values were provided; no much bigger clone lies one nucleotide off.

Healthy HIV-negative adults with no recently reported acute infections or vaccinations were included as donors. Only Caucasian adults living in Nashville, Tennessee, USA were represented among the donors. CD4+ T cells were enriched by magnetic negative selection, after which naive cells were positively selected on CD45RA and the negative fraction was taken as the memory subset. Blood was collected by leukapheresis, and PBMCs were isolated by Ficoll-Histopaque density gradient centrifugation and then cryopreserved in liquid nitrogen vapor phase. Analytical flow cytometry was used to check the purity and quantity of every magnetically sorted T cell population. From each sorted fraction, genomic DNA was isolated and quantified by UV absorbance on a Nanodrop 2000c. Based on the germline V gene, the CDR1 and CDR2 sequences are SGHTA and FQGNSA. The germline ends are 14 bases apart after V is trimmed by 5 bases and J by 0 bases. The CDR3, from cysteine to phenylalanine, totals 16 residues. The retained sequence is limited to the CDR3, 48 bases, with the frame set at the first base.

Broad study findings and their caveats: Compared with non-shared clonotypes, the clonotypes found in all four sorted-subset donors had higher generation probabilities. Even with the large sequencing depth, rarefaction of the sorted-subset datasets indicated that sequencing was incomplete. Pairwise subsampling led to the expectation that sequencing depth would affect the degree of clonotype sharing among donors. Sharing across a few donors was observed for around 5% of naive CD4, under 4% of naive CD8, 2% to 2.5% of memory CD4, and around 0.44% of memory CD8 clonotypes. The small number of donors limited the genetic and exposure-history diversity represented. Only blood was sampled, and tissue TCR repertoires likely differ from those in blood. Estimated clonotype richness was generally larger for naive than for memory subsets.

Sequenced: memory CD4+ T cells from PBMCs. In the paper's terms, the cell subset or site label means: CD45RA-negative fraction. The receptor's source is a man between 18 and 35 years old in good health. Some clones in this sample may be carry-over from other donors' samples. Here the chain combines TRBV7-2 and TRBJ1-3, with a tentative D gene TRBD1 over 5 matching bases. The CDR3 amino acid sequence is: CASSPRGGGSGNTIYF. At the DNA level, the sequence is TGTGCCAGCAGCCCGCGGGGGGGTGGCTCTGGAAACACCATATATTTT. Joined to the reference TRBV7-2 and TRBJ1-3 proteins, this CDR3 gives the full variable domain: GAGVSQSPSNKVTEKGKDVELRCDPISGHTALYWYRQSLGQGLEFLIYFQGNSAPDKSGLPSDRFSAERTGGSVSTLTIQRTQQEDSAVYLCASSPRGGGSGNTIYFGEGSWLTVV.